Listed below are T cell receptor beta chains from one sample, sequenced in a study of blood T cell repertoires in COVID-19. Here immunoSEQ multiplex PCR was the method, and the copy in TCRdb shows in-frame clones only, minus some. Among fewer than 110,000 clones listed, 80% to 95% were seen once. Specimen: peripheral blood. The receptor set was obtained from a woman younger than 45 with acute or convalescent COVID-19. Both conserved end residues are trimmed from each CDR3.

v_call cdr3_aa
TRBV13 ASSPYSFSPLH
TRBV27 ASSSTPGQAYEQY
TRBV6-6 ASSYGTGVADQPQH
TRBV7-9 ASSLLTGEMGNIQY
TRBV4-3 ASSQDQGTYEQY
TRBV19 ASSEGQGSPPHAGELF
TRBV7-9 ASSSSTSDYEQY
TRBV7-9 ASSGSSGNTGELF
TRBV2 ASRKTGDLAEAF
TRBV11-2 ASSIAGVVYEQY
TRBV5-4 ASGDINSPLH
TRBV12-3/TRBV12-4 ASSLIRGHGYT
TRBV7-8 ASSRLGLAGNNEQF
TRBV11-3 ASSINTVNEQF
TRBV2 AIPRQGAMDGNTIY
TRBV5-1 ASSLAGSNQPQH
TRBV6-6 ASSLMTGREQY
TRBV28 ASSRLQGHTEAF
TRBV12-3/TRBV12-4 ASCQQRQEEF
TRBV5-8 ASSGDKRGKGDEQY
TRBV20-1 SASHRVGYT
TRBV27 ASGHTQGQATDTQY
TRBV7-9 ASSRGLAVEQF
TRBV12-5 ASGRGLAYEQY
TRBV28 ASLMRGGGEKLF
TRBV9 ASSRAQDSWNNNSPLH
TRBV7-9 ASSSILETETQRKEAF
TRBV4-3 ASSQDTLQDPTEAF
TRBV12-3/TRBV12-4 ASSITGLSGYT
TRBV6-5 ASSYQQGRETQY
TRBV10-3 AIMKAGSYEQY
TRBV5-1 ASSWGAGGETQY
TRBV27 ASRGGARSYNEQF
TRBV28 ATLRLEAF
TRBV30 AWRKGGGSNSPLH
TRBV5-8 ASSADRGRMMNQPQH
TRBV28 ASRLGTSLGRNEQF
TRBV7-3 ASSHGLADYNEQF
TRBV5-6 ASSLGAGNSPLH
TRBV9 ASSVTPNTGELF
TRBV25-1 ASSPHWRDRAKTGELF
TRBV7-3 ASSPGGPLGETQY
TRBV3-1/TRBV3-2 ASSLPRRGWTEAF
TRBV2 ASSDTLRETQY
TRBV4-3 ASSQGSSASLNIQY
TRBV29-1 SVDGGSAEQF
TRBV9 ASSVATGSTDTQY
TRBV7-2 ASSLGLAGGLSEQY
TRBV9 ASSQGEGYYNEQF
TRBV5-6 ASSLILRYSSYNEQF
TRBV9 ASSPRWTAAGELF
TRBV7-2 ASSYTDRGPIGELF
TRBV19 ASSILAGVHYNEQF
TRBV20-1 SASPGQGGPEAF
TRBV7-6 ASSPRSGSGTGTSGELF
TRBV29-1 SVLGLAGRNNEQF
TRBV4-2 ASSQDRNTEAF
TRBV7-9 ASSPMGGTEAF
TRBV4-1 ASQEEASTDTQY